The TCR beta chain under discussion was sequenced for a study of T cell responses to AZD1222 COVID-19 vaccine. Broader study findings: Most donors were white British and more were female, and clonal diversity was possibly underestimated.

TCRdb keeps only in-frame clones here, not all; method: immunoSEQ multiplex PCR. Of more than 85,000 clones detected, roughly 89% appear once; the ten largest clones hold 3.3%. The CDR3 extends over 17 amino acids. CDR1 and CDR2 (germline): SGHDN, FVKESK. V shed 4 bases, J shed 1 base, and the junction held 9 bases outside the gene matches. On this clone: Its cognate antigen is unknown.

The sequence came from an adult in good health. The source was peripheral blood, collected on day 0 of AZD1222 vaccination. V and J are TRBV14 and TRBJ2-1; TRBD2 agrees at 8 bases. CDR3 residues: CASSPYSGEGSYNEQFF. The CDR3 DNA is TGTGCCAGCAGCCCTTATAGCGGGGAGGGTTCCTACAATGAGCAGTTCTTC.